This T cell receptor beta chain was obtained from a study of blood T cells in healthy people across ages. This clonotype came up a few times. This CDR3 is built from 13 residues. V was cut by 0 bases and J by 5 bases, with 7 bases left in between. Germline CDR1 and CDR2: MNHEY and SVGAGI. The authors ran a second PCR of 7 to 11 cycles using a sample-barcoded 5' primer and a J-beta primer mix. TCRdb itself ran the 5' RACE reads through MiXCR, one entry per CDR3 protein. The table lists 1.5 million or so distinct CDR3 sequences, roughly two fifths of them singletons. The rearrangement links TRBV6-5 to TRBJ2-5, with no clear D. The receptor was isolated from a woman younger than 30 in good health. Material: blood. As DNA, the CDR3 is TGTGCCAGCAGTTACTCGGTCGGCGAGACCCAGTACTTC. Protein product: CASSYSVGETQYF.